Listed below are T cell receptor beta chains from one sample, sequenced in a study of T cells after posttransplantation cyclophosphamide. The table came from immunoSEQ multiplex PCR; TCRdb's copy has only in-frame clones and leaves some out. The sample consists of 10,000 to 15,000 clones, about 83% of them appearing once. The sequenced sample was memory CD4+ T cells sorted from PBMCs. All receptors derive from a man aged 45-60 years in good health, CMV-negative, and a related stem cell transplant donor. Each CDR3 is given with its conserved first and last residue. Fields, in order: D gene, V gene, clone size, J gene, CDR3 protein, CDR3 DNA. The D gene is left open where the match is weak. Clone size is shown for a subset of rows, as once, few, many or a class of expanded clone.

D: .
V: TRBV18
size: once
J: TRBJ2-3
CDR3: CASSPNLEADTQYF
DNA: TGTGCCAGCTCACCTAACCTAGAGGCGGATACGCAGTATTTT

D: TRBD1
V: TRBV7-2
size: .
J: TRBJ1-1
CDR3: CASSPGQWNTEAFF
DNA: TGTGCCAGCAGCCCGGGACAGTGGAACACTGAAGCTTTCTTT

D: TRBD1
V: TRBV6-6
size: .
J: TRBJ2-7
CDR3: CASRHRDRFSYEQYF
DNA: TGTGCCAGCAGACACCGGGACAGATTCTCCTACGAGCAGTACTTC

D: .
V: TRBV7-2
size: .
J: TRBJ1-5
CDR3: CASSQWGGMSNQPQHF
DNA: TGTGCCAGCAGCCAGTGGGGGGGAATGAGCAATCAGCCCCAGCATTTT

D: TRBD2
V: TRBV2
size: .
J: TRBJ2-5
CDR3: CASSRGGQETQYF
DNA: TGTGCCAGCAGTCGGGGGGGGCAAGAGACCCAGTACTTC

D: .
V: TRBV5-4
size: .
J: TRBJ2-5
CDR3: CASRENREGETQYF
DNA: TGTGCCAGCAGAGAAAACAGGGAAGGAGAGACCCAGTACTTC

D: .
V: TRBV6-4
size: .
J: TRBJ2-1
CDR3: CASSEAGGIEVYEQFF
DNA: TGTGCCAGCAGTGAAGCAGGGGGGATTGAGGTTTATGAGCAGTTCTTC

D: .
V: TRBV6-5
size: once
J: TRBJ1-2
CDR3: CASSANLGATSYTF
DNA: TGTGCCAGCAGTGCAAATCTGGGGGCTACTAGCTACACCTTC

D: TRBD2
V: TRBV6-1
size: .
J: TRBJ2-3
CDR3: CASSGTGGTDTQYF
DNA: TGTGCCAGCAGTGGGACGGGGGGGACAGATACGCAGTATTTT

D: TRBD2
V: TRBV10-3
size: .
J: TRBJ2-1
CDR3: CAISERGLAGSSYNEQFF
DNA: TGTGCCATCAGTGAAAGGGGACTAGCGGGGAGCTCCTACAATGAGCAGTTCTTC

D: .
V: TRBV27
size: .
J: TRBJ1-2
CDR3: CASSLRGPGRDGYTF
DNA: TGTGCCAGCAGTTTACGGGGGCCCGGGAGGGATGGCTACACCTTC

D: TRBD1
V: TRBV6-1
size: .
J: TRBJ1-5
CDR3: CAHSRGTGNQPQHF
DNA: TGTGCCCACTCTCGGGGGACAGGCAATCAGCCCCAGCATTTT

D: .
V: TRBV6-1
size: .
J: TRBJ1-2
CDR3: CASSEGGGSLYGYTF
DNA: TGTGCCAGCAGTGAAGGTGGCGGCAGTTTATATGGCTACACCTTC

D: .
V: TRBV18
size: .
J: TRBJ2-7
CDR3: CASSPPGDRRHYEQYF
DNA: TGTGCCAGCTCACCACCGGGTGACAGGAGGCATTACGAGCAGTACTTC

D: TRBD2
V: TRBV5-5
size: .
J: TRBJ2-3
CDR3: CASSLIGGGLSTDTQYF
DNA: TGTGCCAGCAGCTTGATCGGCGGGGGTCTTAGCACAGATACGCAGTATTTT

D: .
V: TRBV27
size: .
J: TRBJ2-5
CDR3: CASAFSRGVETQYF
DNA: TGTGCCAGCGCCTTCTCCAGGGGGGTAGAGACCCAGTACTTC

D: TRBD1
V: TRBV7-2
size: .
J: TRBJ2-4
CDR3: CASSSTGSGNIQYF
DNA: TGTGCCAGCAGTTCGACAGGGTCGGGAAACATTCAGTACTTC

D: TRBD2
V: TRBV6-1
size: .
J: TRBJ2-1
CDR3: CASSLAGGAYNEQFF
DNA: TGTGCCAGCAGCTTAGCGGGAGGCGCCTACAATGAGCAGTTCTTC

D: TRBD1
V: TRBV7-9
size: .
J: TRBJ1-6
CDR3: CASSRQGTDSPLHF
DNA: TGTGCCAGCAGCCGACAGGGGACTGATTCACCCCTCCACTTT

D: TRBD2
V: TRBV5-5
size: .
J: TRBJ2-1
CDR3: CASSLLASGRGGSNEQFF
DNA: TGTGCCAGCAGCTTGTTGGCTAGCGGGAGGGGAGGCTCCAATGAGCAGTTCTTC

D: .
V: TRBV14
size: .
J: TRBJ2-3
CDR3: CASSQEYRATDTQYF
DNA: TGTGCCAGCAGCCAAGAATACAGGGCCACAGATACGCAGTATTTT

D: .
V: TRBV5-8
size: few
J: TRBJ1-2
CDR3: CASSPAGGYTF
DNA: TGTGCCAGCAGCCCGGCGGGTGGCTACACCTTC

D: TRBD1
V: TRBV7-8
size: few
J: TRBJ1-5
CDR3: CASSTDRGQPQHF
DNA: TGTGCCAGCAGCACGGACAGGGGTCAGCCCCAGCATTTT

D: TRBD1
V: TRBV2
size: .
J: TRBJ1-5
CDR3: CASSQGAFGQPQHF
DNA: TGTGCCAGCAGTCAGGGGGCTTTTGGGCAGCCCCAGCATTTT

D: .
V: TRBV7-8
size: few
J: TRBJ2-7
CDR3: CASSSPRRGRAYEQYF
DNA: TGTGCCAGCAGCTCCCCCCGGAGGGGGAGGGCCTACGAGCAGTACTTC

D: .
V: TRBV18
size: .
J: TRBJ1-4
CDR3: CASSQGAPGGTNEKLFF
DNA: TGTGCCAGCTCACAAGGGGCCCCCGGTGGAACTAATGAAAAACTGTTTTTT

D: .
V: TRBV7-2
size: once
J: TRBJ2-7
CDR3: CASSLNEGGEQYF
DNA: TGTGCCAGCAGCTTAAACGAGGGTGGGGAGCAGTACTTC

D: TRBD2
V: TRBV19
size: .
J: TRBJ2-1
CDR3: CASSLRLAGASYNEQFF
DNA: TGTGCCAGTAGTCTAAGACTAGCGGGGGCGTCCTACAATGAGCAGTTCTTC

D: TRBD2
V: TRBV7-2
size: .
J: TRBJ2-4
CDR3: CASRKPGGPRNIQYF
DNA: TGTGCCAGCAGGAAACCGGGGGGGCCGAGAAACATTCAGTACTTC

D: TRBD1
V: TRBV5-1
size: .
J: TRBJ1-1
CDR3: CASSVETGAGTEAFF
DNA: TGCGCCAGCAGCGTGGAGACAGGGGCGGGCACTGAAGCTTTCTTT

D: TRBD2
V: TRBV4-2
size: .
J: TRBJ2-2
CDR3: CASSQGSLAGGRTGELFF
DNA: TGTGCCAGCAGCCAAGGTTCGTTAGCGGGAGGGAGGACCGGGGAGCTGTTTTTT

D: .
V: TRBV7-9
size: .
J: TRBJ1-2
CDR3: CASSQTDGYTF
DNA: TGTGCCAGCAGCCAGACAGATGGCTACACCTTC

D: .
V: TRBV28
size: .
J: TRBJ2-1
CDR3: CASSFQTGDEQFF
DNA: TGTGCCAGCAGTTTCCAGACGGGGGATGAGCAGTTCTTC

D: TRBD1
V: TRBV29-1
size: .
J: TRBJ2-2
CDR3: CSAGTGGGVGELFF
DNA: TGCAGCGCCGGGACAGGGGGCGGAGTCGGGGAGCTGTTTTTT

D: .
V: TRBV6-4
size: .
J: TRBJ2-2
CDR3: CASSTQTQGGELFF
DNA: TGTGCCAGCAGTACCCAAACCCAGGGCGGGGAGCTGTTTTTT

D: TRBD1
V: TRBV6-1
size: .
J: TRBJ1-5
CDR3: CASSRQGGVLF
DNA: TGTGCCAGCTCCCGACAGGGCGGGGTGCTTTTT

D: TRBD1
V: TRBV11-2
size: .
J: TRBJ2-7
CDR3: CASSPRRTGGYEQYF
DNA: TGTGCCAGCAGCCCCAGACGGACAGGGGGATACGAGCAGTACTTC

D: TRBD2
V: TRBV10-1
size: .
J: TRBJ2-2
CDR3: CASSGGSVTSGSGELFF
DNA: TGCGCCAGCAGTGGGGGTTCGGTGACTAGCGGGAGCGGGGAGCTGTTTTTT

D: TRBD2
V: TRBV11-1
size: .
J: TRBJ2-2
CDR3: CASSPIGLGTNTGELFF
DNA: TGTGCCAGCAGCCCAATAGGACTAGGAACGAACACCGGGGAGCTGTTTTTT

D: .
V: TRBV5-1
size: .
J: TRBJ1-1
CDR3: CASSFTTPGTQTNTEAFF
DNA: TGCGCCAGCAGCTTCACTACACCGGGAACCCAAACGAACACTGAAGCTTTCTTT

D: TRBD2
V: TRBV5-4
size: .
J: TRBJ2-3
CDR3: CASSLDAGGDTQYF
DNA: TGTGCCAGCAGCTTGGATGCGGGGGGAGATACGCAGTATTTT

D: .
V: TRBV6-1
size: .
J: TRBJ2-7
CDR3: CASSLKGGVGEQYF
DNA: TGTGCCAGCAGTTTAAAAGGAGGGGTAGGCGAGCAGTACTTC

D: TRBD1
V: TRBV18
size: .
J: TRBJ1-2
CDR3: CASSPSAGQGVYGYTF
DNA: TGTGCCAGCTCTCCCTCAGCGGGACAGGGAGTCTATGGCTACACCTTC

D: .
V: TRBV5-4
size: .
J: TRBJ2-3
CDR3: CASSLSPEDWDTQYF
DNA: TGTGCCAGCAGCTTGAGTCCGGAGGATTGGGATACGCAGTATTTT

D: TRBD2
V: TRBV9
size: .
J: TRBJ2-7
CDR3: CASSVDDGRAYYEQYF
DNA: TGTGCCAGCAGCGTAGACGACGGGAGGGCCTATTACGAGCAGTACTTC

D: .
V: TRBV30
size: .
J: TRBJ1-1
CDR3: CAWSVVPQGEAFF
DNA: TGTGCCTGGAGTGTTGTCCCACAGGGAGAAGCTTTCTTT

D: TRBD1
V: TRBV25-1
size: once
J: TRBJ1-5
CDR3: CASSDGAGQGVSQPQHF
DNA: TGTGCCAGCAGTGATGGGGCCGGACAGGGGGTTTCTCAGCCCCAGCATTTT

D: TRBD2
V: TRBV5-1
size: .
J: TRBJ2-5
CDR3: CASSPTLAGGQETQYF
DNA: TGCGCCAGCAGCCCTACACTAGCGGGAGGGCAAGAGACCCAGTACTTC